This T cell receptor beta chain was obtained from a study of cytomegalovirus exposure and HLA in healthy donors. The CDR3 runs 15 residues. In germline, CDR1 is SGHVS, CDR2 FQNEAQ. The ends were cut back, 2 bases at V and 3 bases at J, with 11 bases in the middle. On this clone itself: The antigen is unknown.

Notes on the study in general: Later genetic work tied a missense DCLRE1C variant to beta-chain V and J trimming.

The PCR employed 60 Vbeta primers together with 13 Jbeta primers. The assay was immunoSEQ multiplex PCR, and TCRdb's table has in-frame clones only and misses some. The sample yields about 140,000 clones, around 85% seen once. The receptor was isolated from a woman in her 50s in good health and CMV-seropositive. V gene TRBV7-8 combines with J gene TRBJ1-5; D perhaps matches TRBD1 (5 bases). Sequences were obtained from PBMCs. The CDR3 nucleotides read TGTGCCAGCAGCTTAAGGCAGGGCCTCAATCAGCCCCAGCATTTT. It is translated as CASSLRQGLNQPQHF.